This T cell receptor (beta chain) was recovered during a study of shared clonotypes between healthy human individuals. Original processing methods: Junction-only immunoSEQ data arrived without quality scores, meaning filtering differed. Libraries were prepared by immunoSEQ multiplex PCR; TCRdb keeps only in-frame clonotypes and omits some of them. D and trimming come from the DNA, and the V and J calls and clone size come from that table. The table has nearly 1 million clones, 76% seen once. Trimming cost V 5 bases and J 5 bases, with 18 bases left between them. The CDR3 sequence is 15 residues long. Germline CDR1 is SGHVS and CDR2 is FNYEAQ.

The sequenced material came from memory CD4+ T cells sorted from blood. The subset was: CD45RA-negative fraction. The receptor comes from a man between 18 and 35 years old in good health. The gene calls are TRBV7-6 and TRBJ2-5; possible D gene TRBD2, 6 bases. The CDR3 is CASSIAGIGTETQYF. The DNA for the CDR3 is TGTGCCAGCAGCATCGCGGGGATAGGGACCGAGACCCAGTACTTC.